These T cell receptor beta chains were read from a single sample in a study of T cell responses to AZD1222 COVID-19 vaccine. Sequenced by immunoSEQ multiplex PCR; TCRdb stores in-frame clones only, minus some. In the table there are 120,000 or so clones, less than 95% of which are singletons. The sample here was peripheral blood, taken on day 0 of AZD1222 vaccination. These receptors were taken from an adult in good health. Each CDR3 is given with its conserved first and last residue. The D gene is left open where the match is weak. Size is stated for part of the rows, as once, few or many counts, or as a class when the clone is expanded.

TGTGCCAGCTCACCCGGGACCCTCTATGGCTACACCTTC	CASSPGTLYGYTF	-	few	TRBV18	TRBJ1-2
TGTGCCAGCAGCTCCCCGGGACTTACGACGCAGTACTTC	CASSSPGLTTQYF	-	-	TRBV9	TRBJ2-7
TGTGCCAGCAGTTTTCAACGGGACGGCCAGCCCCAGCATTTT	CASSFQRDGQPQHF	-	many	TRBV3-1/TRBV3-2	TRBJ1-5
TGCGCCAGCAGTGACCGGGACTCTAATAATTCACCCCTCCACTTT	CASSDRDSNNSPLHF	-	-	TRBV4-1	TRBJ1-6
TGTGCCAGCAGTTTACCTCGGGGCACCCAAGAGACCCAGTACTTC	CASSLPRGTQETQYF	-	-	TRBV28	TRBJ2-5
TGTGCCAGCAGTGAACAACTAGCGGTGAACACCGGGGAGCTGTTTTTT	CASSEQLAVNTGELFF	TRBD2	-	TRBV6-1	TRBJ2-2
TGTGCCAGCAGCCGGACTAGCGGGAGCCCTCAATCCTACGAGCAGTACTTC	CASSRTSGSPQSYEQYF	TRBD2	-	TRBV2	TRBJ2-7
TGTGCCAGCAGTACTAGCGTCGAGCAGTACTTC	CASSTSVEQYF	TRBD2	-	TRBV28	TRBJ2-7
TGTGCCAGCTCTCCGCGAGCGGGACAGGGTGGAGAAAAACTGTTTTTT	CASSPRAGQGGEKLFF	TRBD1	-	TRBV18	TRBJ1-4
TGTGCCAGCAGTTTATGGGGTGGCGGACAGGGGGCGCGTGAGCAGTACTTC	CASSLWGGGQGAREQYF	TRBD1	-	TRBV27	TRBJ2-7
TGTGCCAGCAGTTCCCCGGGGACACCTTCCTACGAGCAGTACTTC	CASSSPGTPSYEQYF	-	-	TRBV28	TRBJ2-7
TGTGCCAGCAGCTTAGCGACAGCCGAAGCTTTCTTT	CASSLATAEAFF	-	-	TRBV7-9	TRBJ1-1
TGTGCCAGTATGGAGAAAGCAGGCGAGCAGTACTTC	CASMEKAGEQYF	-	-	TRBV19	TRBJ2-7
TGTGCCAGCAGTTTGGGTGTGGCAGGGGAAGCTTTCTTT	CASSLGVAGEAFF	-	-	TRBV12-3/TRBV12-4	TRBJ1-1
TGTGCCAGCAGCATAGGACTAGCGGGATCTAGCACAGATACGCAGTATTTT	CASSIGLAGSSTDTQYF	TRBD2	-	TRBV5-4	TRBJ2-3
TGTGCCAGCAGTTTACGCAACAGGCTCCTAGCCAAAAACATTCAGTACTTC	CASSLRNRLLAKNIQYF	-	-	TRBV28	TRBJ2-4
TGTGCCAGCAGCATGCAGGGGTTCACAGATACGCAGTATTTT	CASSMQGFTDTQYF	-	-	TRBV5-5	TRBJ2-3
TGCAGTGCCCGACCGGGGACAGAGCAGTACTTC	CSARPGTEQYF	-	-	TRBV20-1	TRBJ2-7
TGTGCCAGCAGCTTCACTGGATTCAAAAACATTCAGTACTTC	CASSFTGFKNIQYF	-	-	TRBV5-6	TRBJ2-4
TGTGCCAGTAGTAGGGGACTAGCGGGAATTGGGGCCAACGTCCTGACTTTC	CASSRGLAGIGANVLTF	TRBD2	-	TRBV19	TRBJ2-6
TGCGCCAGCAGCTTGGTGTGGGCCGGGACAGATACGCAGTATTTT	CASSLVWAGTDTQYF	-	-	TRBV5-1	TRBJ2-3
TGTGCCAGTAGTATCCTGGGTGGCAGCTATGGCTACACCTTC	CASSILGGSYGYTF	-	-	TRBV19	TRBJ1-2
TGCGCCAGCAGCTTACAGGGAATGGGTAGCAATCAGCCCCAGCATTTT	CASSLQGMGSNQPQHF	-	-	TRBV5-1	TRBJ1-5
TGTGCCAGCAGCTATACACCCACAACTAATGAAAAACTGTTTTTT	CASSYTPTTNEKLFF	-	-	TRBV7-9	TRBJ1-4
TGTGCCACCAGTGATCAAAGCCACAATAGCGCCGGGACGACACCCCTGGGGACCCAGTACTTC	CATSDQSHNSAGTTPLGTQYF	-	-	TRBV24-1	TRBJ2-5
TGTGCCAGCAGCTTTCCGGGACTAGCGGGAGAAGGGGAGACCCAGTACTTC	CASSFPGLAGEGETQYF	TRBD2	-	TRBV5-4	TRBJ2-5
TGCGCCAGCAGCCTGGGGAGCCGGGTCTCCACAGATACGCAGTATTTT	CASSLGSRVSTDTQYF	-	-	TRBV5-1	TRBJ2-3
TGTGCCAGCAGCGTAGGGAGAACTAGTACTAGCACAGATACGCAGTATTTT	CASSVGRTSTSTDTQYF	-	-	TRBV9	TRBJ2-3
TGTGCCAGCTCACCGTCCATCGGGGAGCTGTTTTTT	CASSPSIGELFF	-	-	TRBV18	TRBJ2-2
TGTGCCTGGAGTGATCCCGTCCACGAGCAGTACTTC	CAWSDPVHEQYF	-	-	TRBV30	TRBJ2-7
TGTGCCAGCAGTTCAGGGACAGTCTACAATGAGCAGTTCTTC	CASSSGTVYNEQFF	TRBD1	once	TRBV28	TRBJ2-1
TGTGCCAGCAGTTTAACGGGACAGAGAAATTCACCCCTCCACTTT	CASSLTGQRNSPLHF	TRBD1	-	TRBV28	TRBJ1-6
TGTGCCAGCAGCTTATCGGTGGGGGCTGGGGCCAACGTCCTGACTTTC	CASSLSVGAGANVLTF	-	-	TRBV7-8	TRBJ2-6
TGCGCCAGCAGGCCGCAGGAAGGCACTGAAGCTTTCTTT	CASRPQEGTEAFF	-	-	TRBV5-1	TRBJ1-1
TGTGCCAGCATCCGGGGACAGGGATCTGAAGCTTTCTTT	CASIRGQGSEAFF	TRBD1	-	TRBV5-4	TRBJ1-1
TGTGCCAGCATGAGCCCGGCAGGGGGAGGTTTCGTAGCAAATCAGCCCCAGCATTTT	CASMSPAGGGFVANQPQHF	TRBD1	-	TRBV28	TRBJ1-5
TGTGCCAGCAGCTTGATAGGGGGTTTGAATTCACCCCTCCACTTT	CASSLIGGLNSPLHF	-	-	TRBV5-6	TRBJ1-6
TGTGCCATCAGTGAATCAAGCAATCAGCCCCAGCATTTT	CAISESSNQPQHF	-	-	TRBV10-3	TRBJ1-5
TGTGCCACCAGCAGAGTTAGTAGCTCCTCCTTAGACAATGAGCAGTTCTTC	CATSRVSSSSLDNEQFF	-	-	TRBV15	TRBJ2-1
TGTGCCAGCAGCCAGAGGGGATATACCGGGGAGCTGTTTTTT	CASSQRGYTGELFF	-	-	TRBV7-8	TRBJ2-2
TGTGCCACCAAGTTGGCCAACCCCTTCTCGCAGCAGTTCTTC	CATKLANPFSQQFF	-	-	TRBV11-2	TRBJ2-1
TGCAGCGTTGATGGGGTAGCGGGAGGGCGGGATACGCAGTATTTT	CSVDGVAGGRDTQYF	TRBD2	-	TRBV29-1	TRBJ2-3
TGTGCCAGCAGCTATAAAGGGGGGCCCTTTGCTAACTATGGCTACACCTTC	CASSYKGGPFANYGYTF	-	once	TRBV7-2	TRBJ1-2
TGCGCCAGCAGCCAAGCTCCGACGCCGACTAGCTCTAATGAGCAGTTCTTC	CASSQAPTPTSSNEQFF	TRBD2	-	TRBV4-1	TRBJ2-1
TGTGCCAGCTTCTCCCGGGGGTTCGCCGGGGAGCTGTTTTTT	CASFSRGFAGELFF	-	-	TRBV6-5	TRBJ2-2
TGTGCCAGCAGTCGACAGGGGGCAGATACGCAGTATTTT	CASSRQGADTQYF	TRBD1	-	TRBV27	TRBJ2-3
TGTGCCAGCAGCTTAGGCCGTGCAGGGCGACTAATCTATGGCTACACCTTC	CASSLGRAGRLIYGYTF	-	-	TRBV7-2	TRBJ1-2
TGTGCCAGCAGTTCCACTGGGGCTTGGGGGGTTAATTCACCCCTCCACTTT	CASSSTGAWGVNSPLHF	-	-	TRBV27	TRBJ1-6
TGTGCCAGCAGCTTAGAGCCGTTGGTAAACTATGGCTACACCTTC	CASSLEPLVNYGYTF	-	-	TRBV11-2	TRBJ1-2
TGCGCCGTAGGGGGGATCCAGGGGGCCTTCTCCTACGAGCAGTACTTC	CAVGGIQGAFSYEQYF	TRBD1	-	TRBV10-2	TRBJ2-7
TGCGCCAGCAGCCAAGCCGGACAGGGGAGCAATCAGCCCCAGCATTTT	CASSQAGQGSNQPQHF	TRBD1	once	TRBV4-1	TRBJ1-5
TGTGCCACCAGCAGAGATAAGAACAGGGTCTACGAGCAGTACTTC	CATSRDKNRVYEQYF	-	-	TRBV15	TRBJ2-7
TGTGCCAGCAGTCTAATGACAGGCTACGAGCAGTACTTC	CASSLMTGYEQYF	-	few	TRBV27	TRBJ2-7
TGTGCCAGCAGATCGGGACAGGCAGGCCATGGCTACACCTTC	CASRSGQAGHGYTF	TRBD1	-	TRBV6-5	TRBJ1-2
TGTGCCAGCAGCTTATCGGGAGGGGACGAAAAACTGTTTTTT	CASSLSGGDEKLFF	-	-	TRBV7-9	TRBJ1-4